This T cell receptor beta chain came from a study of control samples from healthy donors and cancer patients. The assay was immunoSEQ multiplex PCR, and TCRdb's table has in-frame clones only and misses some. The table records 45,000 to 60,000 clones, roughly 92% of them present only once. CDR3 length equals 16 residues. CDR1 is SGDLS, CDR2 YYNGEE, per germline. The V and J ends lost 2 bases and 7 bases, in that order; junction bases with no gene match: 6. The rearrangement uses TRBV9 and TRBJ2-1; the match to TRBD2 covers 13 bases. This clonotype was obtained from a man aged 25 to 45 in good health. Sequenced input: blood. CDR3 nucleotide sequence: TGTGCCAGCAGCGTGACTCGACTAGCGGGGGGAAATGAGCAGTTCTTC. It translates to CASSVTRLAGGNEQFF.